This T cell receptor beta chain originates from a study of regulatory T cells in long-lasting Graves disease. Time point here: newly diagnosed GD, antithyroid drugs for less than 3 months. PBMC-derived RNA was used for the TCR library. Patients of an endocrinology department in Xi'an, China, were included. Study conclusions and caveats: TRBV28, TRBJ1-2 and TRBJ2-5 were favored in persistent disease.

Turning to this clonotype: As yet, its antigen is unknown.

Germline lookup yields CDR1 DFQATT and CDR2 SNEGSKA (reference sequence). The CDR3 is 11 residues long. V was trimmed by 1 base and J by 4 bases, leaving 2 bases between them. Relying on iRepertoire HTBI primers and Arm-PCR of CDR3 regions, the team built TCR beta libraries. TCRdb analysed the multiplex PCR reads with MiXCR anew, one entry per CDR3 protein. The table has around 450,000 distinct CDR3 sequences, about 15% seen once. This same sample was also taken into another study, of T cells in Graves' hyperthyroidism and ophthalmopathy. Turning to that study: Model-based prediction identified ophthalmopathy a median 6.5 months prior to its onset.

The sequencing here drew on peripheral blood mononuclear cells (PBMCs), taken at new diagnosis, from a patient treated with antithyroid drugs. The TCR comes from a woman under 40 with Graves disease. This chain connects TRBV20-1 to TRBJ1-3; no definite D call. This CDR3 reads CSARAGNTIYF. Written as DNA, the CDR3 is TGCAGTGCTAGAGCAGGAAACACCATATATTTT.